This record covers a single T cell receptor beta chain. The target antigen is unknown. The PCR ran on 60 Vbeta and 13 Jbeta primers. Method: immunoSEQ multiplex PCR; TCRdb's copy keeps in-frame clones and lacks some. The sample has approximately 92,000 clones. The germline V gene has CDR1 LNHDA and CDR2 SQIVND (reference sequence). After removal of 5 bases from V and 3 bases from J, the junction contained 13 bases not matched to a gene. This CDR3 spans 16 amino acids. These data belong to a study of cytomegalovirus exposure and HLA in healthy donors. General observations from the study: What a later analysis showed was that several of the most significant clusters appeared linked to common viral pathogens. The availability of immune exposure information extended only to CMV serostatus. Specificity of a few CMV-associated chains for CMV antigens was verified in vitro.

Specimen: PBMCs. This TCR came from a woman aged 25 to 39 in good health and CMV-seronegative. This rearrangement joins TRBV19 to TRBJ2-7; TRBD1 matches 7 bases. The CDR3 sequence: CASSPRQGPLYYEQYF. In DNA, the CDR3 is TGTGCCAGTAGTCCCCGACAGGGACCGTTATACTACGAGCAGTACTTC.